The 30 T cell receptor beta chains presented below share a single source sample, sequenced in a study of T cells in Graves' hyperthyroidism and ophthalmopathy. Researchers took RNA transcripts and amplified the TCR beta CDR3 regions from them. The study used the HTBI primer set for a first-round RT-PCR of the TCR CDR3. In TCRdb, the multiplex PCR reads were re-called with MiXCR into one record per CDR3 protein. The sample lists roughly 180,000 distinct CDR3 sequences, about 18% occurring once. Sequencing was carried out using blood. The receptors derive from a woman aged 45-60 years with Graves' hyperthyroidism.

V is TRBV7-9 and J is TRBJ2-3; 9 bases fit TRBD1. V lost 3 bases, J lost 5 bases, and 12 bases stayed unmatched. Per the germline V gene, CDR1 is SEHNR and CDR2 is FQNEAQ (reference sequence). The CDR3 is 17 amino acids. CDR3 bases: TGTGCCAGCAGCTTGAAACAGGGGGCATTCGAAAAAGATACGCAGTATTTT. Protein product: CASSLKQGAFEKDTQYF.

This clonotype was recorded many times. The CDR3 DNA follows: TGTGCCAGCAGCCCTTCGCTCGGGGTAAAAGACACTGAAGCTTTCTTT. It is translated as CASSPSLGVKDTEAFF. The V call is TRBV11-2, the J call TRBJ1-1; D not certain. The length of the CDR3 is 16 residues. CDR1 is SGHAT and CDR2 is FQNNGV in the germline V gene. Trimming removed 5 bases from V and 3 bases from J, with 19 bases in between.

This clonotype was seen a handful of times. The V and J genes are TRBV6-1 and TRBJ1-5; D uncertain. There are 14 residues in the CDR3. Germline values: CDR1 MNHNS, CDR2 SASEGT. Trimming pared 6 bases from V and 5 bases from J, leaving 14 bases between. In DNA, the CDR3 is TGTGCCAGCAGCCTATTACTGAGAGATCAGCCCCAGCATTTT. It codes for CASSLLLRDQPQHF.

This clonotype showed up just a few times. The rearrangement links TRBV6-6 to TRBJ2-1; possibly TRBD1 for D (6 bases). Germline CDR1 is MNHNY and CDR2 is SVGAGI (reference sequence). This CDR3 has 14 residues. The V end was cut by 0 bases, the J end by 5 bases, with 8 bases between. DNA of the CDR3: TGTGCCAGCAGTTACTCGGACAGCGACAATGAGCAGTTCTTC. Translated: CASSYSDSDNEQFF.

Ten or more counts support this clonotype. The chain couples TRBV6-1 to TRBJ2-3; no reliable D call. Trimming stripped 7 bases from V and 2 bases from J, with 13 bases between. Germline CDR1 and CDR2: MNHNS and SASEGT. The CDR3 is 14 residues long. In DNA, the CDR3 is TGTGCCAGCAATTCCGGCCAGGCCACAGATACGCAGTATTTT. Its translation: CASNSGQATDTQYF.

The CDR3 bases are TGCGCCAGCAGCCAGGCGGACAGGTTGGAACAGCCCCAGCATTTT. It yields the protein CASSQADRLEQPQHF. The genes are TRBV4-1 and TRBJ1-5, with 7 bases fitting TRBD1. The CDR3 is 15 amino acids. The V segment lost 3 bases and the J segment 7 bases; nucleotides outside the gene matches: 9. The V gene's germline CDR1 is MGHRA and CDR2 YSYEKL.

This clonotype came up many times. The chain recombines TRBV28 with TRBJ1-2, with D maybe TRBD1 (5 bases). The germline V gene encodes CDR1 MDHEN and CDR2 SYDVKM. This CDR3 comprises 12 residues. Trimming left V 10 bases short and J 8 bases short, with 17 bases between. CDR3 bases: TGTGCCATCCTCACTTCGACAGCGGGCTACACCTTC. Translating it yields CAILTSTAGYTF.

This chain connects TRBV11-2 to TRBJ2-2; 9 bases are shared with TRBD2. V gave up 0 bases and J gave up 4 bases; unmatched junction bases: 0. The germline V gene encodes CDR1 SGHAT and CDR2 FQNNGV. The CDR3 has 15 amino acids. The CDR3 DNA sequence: TGTGCCAGCAGCTTAGAGCGGGAGGGCACCGGGGAGCTGTTTTTT. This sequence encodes CASSLEREGTGELFF.

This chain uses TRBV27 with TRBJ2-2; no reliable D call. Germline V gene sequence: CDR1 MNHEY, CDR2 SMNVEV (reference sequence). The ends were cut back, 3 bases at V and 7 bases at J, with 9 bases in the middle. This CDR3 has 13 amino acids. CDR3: CASSFRHRGELFF. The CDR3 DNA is TGTGCCAGCAGTTTTAGGCACCGCGGGGAGCTGTTTTTT.

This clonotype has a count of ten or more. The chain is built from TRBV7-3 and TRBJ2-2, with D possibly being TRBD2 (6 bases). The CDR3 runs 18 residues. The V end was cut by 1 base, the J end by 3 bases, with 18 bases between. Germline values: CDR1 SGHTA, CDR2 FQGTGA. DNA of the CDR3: TGTGCCAGCAGCTTAATGGCGACGGGGACGGGGGACACCGGGGAGCTGTTTTTT. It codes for CASSLMATGTGDTGELFF.

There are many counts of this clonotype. The CDR3 protein is CASSPGREGEQYF. CDR3 in DNA: TGTGCCAGCTCACCGGGCAGGGAAGGCGAGCAGTACTTC. The J gene is TRBJ2-7, the V gene TRBV18; TRBD1 is a possible D gene (5 bases). This CDR3 spans 13 amino acids. The V gene's germline CDR1 is KGHSH and CDR2 LQKENI. Trimming pared 3 bases from V and 6 bases from J, leaving 12 bases between.

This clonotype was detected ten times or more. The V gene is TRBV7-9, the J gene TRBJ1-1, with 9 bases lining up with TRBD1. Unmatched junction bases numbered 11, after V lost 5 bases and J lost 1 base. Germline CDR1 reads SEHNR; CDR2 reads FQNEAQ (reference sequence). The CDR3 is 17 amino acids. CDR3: CASSTDTGGQANTEAFF. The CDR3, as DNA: TGTGCCAGCAGCACTGATACAGGGGGCCAAGCGAACACTGAAGCTTTCTTT.

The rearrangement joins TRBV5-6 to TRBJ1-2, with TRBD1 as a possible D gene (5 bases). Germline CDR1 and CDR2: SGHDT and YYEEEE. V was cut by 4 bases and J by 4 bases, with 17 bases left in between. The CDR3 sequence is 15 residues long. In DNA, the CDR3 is TGTGCCAGCAGCCAGGGACCGGGACCGTCCTATGGCTACACCTTC. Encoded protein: CASSQGPGPSYGYTF.

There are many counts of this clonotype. CDR3 sequence (DNA): TGTGCCAGCAGTTCTGAGGCAGGTTGGGGCTACGAGCAGTACTTC. Translated: CASSSEAGWGYEQYF. The gene calls are TRBV27 and TRBJ2-7; no clear D gene. Germline V lookup: CDR1 MNHEY, CDR2 SMNVEV (reference sequence). The CDR3 extends over 15 amino acids. Trimming shortened V by 4 bases and J by 3 bases, and 16 bases separated the two germline ends.

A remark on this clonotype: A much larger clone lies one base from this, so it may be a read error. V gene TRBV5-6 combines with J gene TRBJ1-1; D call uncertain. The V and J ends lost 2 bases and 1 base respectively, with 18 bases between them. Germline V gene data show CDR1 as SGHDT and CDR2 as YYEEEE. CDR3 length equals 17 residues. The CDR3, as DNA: TGTGCCAGCAGCTTCTTCCCTCAGGACGGCCGGAACACTGAAGCTTTCTTT. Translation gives CASSFFPQDGRNTEAFF.

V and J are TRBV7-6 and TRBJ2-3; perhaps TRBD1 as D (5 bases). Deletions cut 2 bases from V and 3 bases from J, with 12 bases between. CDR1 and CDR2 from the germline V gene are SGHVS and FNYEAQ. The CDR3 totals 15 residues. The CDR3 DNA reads TGTGCCAGCAGCTTACGACAGTCGGCTACAGATACGCAGTATTTT. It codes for CASSLRQSATDTQYF.

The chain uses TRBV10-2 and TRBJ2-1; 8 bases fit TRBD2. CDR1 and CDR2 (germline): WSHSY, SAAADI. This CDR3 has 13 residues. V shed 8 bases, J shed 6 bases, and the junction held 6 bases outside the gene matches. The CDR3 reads CASDSGVINEQFF. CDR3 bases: TGCGCCAGCGATAGCGGGGTGATCAATGAGCAGTTCTTC.

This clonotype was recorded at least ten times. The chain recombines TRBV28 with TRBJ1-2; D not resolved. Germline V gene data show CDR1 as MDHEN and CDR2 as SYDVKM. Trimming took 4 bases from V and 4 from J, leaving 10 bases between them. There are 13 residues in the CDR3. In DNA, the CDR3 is TGTGCCAGCAGTTCGAGACCGGTCTATGGCTACACCTTC. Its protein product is CASSSRPVYGYTF.

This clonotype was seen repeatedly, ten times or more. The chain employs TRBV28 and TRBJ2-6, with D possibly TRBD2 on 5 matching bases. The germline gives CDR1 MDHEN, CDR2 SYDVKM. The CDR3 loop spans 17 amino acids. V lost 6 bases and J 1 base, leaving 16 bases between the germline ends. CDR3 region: CASRLTGKQSGANVLTF. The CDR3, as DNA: TGTGCCAGCAGACTTACGGGGAAGCAGTCTGGGGCCAACGTCCTGACTTTC.

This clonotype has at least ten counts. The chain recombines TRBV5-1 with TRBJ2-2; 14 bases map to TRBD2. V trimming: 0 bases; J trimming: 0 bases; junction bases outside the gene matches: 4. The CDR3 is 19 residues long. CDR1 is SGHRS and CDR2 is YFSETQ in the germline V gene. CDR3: CASSLARTSGGSNTGELFF. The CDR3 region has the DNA TGCGCCAGCAGCTTGGCACGGACTAGCGGGGGGTCGAACACCGGGGAGCTGTTTTTT.

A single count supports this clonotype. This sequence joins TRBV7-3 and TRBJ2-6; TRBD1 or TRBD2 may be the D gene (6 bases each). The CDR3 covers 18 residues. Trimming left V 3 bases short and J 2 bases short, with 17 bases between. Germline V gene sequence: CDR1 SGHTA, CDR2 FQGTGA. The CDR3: CASSLDQVGGAGANVLTF. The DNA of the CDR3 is TGTGCCAGCAGCTTGGACCAGGTGGGGGGCGCTGGGGCCAACGTCCTGACTTTC.

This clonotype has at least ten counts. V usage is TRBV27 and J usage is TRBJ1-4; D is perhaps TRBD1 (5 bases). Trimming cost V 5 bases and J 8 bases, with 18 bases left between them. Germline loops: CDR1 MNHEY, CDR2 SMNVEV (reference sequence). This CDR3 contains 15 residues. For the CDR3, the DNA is TGTGCCAGCAGTCCTCGTACCGGGGCCTGGGAAAAACTGTTTTTT. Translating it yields CASSPRTGAWEKLFF.

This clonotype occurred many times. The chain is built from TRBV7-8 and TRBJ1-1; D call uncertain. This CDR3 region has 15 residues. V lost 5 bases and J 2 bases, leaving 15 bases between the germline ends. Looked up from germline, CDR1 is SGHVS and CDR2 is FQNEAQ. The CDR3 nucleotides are TGTGCCAGCAGCCCCGTGGCAGTTGCAAACACTGAAGCTTTCTTT. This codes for CASSPVAVANTEAFF. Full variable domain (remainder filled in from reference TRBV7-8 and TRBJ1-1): GAGVSQSPRYKVAKRGQDVALRCDPISGHVSLFWYQQALGQGPEFLTYFQNEAQLDKSGLPSDRFFAERPEGSVSTLKIQRTQQEDSAVYLCASSPVAVANTEAFFGQGTRLTVV.

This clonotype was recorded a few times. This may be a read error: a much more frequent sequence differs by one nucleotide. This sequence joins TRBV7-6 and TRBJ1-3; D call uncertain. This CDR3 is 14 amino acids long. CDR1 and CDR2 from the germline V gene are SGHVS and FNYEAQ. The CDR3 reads CASSLQTNGDTIYF. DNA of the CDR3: TGTGCCAGCAGCTTACAGACAAATGGAGACACCATATATTTT.

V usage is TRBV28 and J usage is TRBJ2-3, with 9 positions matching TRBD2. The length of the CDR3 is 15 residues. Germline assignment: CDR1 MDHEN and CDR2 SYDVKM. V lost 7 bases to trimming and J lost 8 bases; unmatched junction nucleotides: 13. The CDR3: CASKREATLVGTQYF. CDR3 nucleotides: TGTGCCAGCAAGCGGGAGGCCACCCTTGTTGGTACGCAGTATTTT.

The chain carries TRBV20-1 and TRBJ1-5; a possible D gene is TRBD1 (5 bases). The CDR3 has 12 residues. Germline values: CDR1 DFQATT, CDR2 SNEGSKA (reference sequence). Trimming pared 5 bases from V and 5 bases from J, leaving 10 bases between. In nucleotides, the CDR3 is TGCAGTGCTGCGAGGGGCTATCAGCCCCAGCATTTT. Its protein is CSAARGYQPQHF.

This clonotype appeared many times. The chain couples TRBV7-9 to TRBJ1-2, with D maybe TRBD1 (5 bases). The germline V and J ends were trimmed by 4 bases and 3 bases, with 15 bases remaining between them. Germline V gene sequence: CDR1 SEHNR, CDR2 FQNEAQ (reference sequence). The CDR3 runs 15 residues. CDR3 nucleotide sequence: TGTGCCAGCAGCTCAGGAGGGGAGGGCCACTATGGCTACACCTTC. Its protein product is CASSSGGEGHYGYTF.

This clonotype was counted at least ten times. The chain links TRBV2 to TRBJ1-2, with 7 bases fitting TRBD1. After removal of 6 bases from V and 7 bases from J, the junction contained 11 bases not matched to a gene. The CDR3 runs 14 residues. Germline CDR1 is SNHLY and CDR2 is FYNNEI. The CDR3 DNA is TGTGCCAGCAGAGGCCAAGACAGGGAGGGTGGCTACACCTTC. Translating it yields CASRGQDREGGYTF.

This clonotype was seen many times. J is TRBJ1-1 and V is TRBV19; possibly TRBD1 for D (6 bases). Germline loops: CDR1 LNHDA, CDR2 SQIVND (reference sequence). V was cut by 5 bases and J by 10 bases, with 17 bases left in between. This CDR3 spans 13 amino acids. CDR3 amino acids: CASSSGTPLRAFF. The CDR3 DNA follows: TGTGCCAGTAGTTCAGGGACACCTCTAAGAGCTTTCTTT.

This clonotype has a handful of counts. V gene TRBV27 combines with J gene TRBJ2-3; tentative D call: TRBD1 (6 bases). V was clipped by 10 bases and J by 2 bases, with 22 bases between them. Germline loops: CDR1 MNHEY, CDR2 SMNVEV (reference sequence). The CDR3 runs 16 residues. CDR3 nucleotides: TGTGCCACCAGGACAGCCAATTCCGGATACACAGATACGCAGTATTTT. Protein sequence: CATRTANSGYTDTQYF.